The entry that follows covers one TCR beta chain sequence. These data belong to a study of OX40 agonist ivuxolimab in advanced cancers. The germline V gene has CDR1 SGHNT and CDR2 YENEEA. The germline V and J ends were trimmed by 1 base and 0 bases, with 6 bases remaining between them. This CDR3 region has 15 residues. TCRdb's table, derived via immunoSEQ multiplex PCR, lists solely in-frame clones and lacks some. The repertoire holds around 68,000 clones, with roughly 89% as singletons. The rearrangement joins TRBV11-3 to TRBJ2-2; D gene uncertain. The sample consisted of CD4+ or CD8+ T cells sorted from blood, taken in a trial of the OX40 agonist ivuxolimab. This receptor was obtained from an adult with an advanced solid tumor such as melanoma, head and neck, liver or kidney cancer. This CDR3 reads CASSLVQPNTGELFF. The CDR3 DNA sequence: TGTGCCAGCAGCTTAGTACAACCGAACACCGGGGAGCTGTTTTTT.